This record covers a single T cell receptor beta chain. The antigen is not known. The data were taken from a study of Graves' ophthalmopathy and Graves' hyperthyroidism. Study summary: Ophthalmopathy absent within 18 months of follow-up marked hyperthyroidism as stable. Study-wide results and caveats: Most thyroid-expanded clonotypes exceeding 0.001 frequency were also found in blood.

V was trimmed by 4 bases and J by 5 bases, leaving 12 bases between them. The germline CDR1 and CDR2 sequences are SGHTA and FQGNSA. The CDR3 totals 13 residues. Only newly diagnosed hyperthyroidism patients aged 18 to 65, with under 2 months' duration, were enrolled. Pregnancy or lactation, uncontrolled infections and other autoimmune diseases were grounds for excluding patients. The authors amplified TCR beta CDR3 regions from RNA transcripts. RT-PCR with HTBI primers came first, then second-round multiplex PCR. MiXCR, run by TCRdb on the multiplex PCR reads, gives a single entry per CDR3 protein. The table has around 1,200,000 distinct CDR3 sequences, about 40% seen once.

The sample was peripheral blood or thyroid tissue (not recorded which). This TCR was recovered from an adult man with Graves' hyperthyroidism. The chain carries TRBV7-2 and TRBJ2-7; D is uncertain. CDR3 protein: CASSSTGFHEQYF. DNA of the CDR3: TGTGCCAGCAGCTCAACCGGGTTCCACGAGCAGTACTTC.